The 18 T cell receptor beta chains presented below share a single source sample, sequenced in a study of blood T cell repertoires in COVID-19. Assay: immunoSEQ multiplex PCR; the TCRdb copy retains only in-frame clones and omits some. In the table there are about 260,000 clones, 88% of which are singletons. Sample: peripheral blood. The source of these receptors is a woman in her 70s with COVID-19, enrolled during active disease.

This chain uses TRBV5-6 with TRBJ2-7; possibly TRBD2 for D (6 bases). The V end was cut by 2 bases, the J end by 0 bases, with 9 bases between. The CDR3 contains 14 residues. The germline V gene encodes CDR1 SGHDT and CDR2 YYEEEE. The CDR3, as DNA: TGTGCCAGCAGCTTAGGAGGGAGCTCCTACGAGCAGTACTTC. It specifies CASSLGGSSYEQYF.

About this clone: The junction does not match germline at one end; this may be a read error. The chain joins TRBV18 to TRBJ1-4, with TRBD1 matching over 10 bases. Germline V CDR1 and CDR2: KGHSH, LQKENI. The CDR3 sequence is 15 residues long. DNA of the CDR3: TGTGCCGGCTCACTCCGGGACAGGGGTGGCGGAAAACTGTTTTTT. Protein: CAGSLRDRGGGKLFF.

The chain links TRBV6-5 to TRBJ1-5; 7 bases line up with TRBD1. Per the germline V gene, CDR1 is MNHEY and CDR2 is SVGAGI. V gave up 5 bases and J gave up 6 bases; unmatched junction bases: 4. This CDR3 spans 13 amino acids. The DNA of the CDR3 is TGTGCCAGCAGTACAGGGGTGGTTCAGCCCCAGCATTTT. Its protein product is CASSTGVVQPQHF.

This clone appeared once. The CDR3 region is CASSPDGDREAFF. In DNA, the CDR3 is TGTGCCAGCAGCCCGGACGGGGATAGGGAAGCTTTCTTT. The chain couples TRBV6-5 to TRBJ1-1; D remains ambiguous. Germline-derived CDR1 and CDR2 are MNHEY and SVGAGI. This CDR3 spans 13 amino acids. Trimming left V 6 bases short and J 8 bases short, with 16 bases between.

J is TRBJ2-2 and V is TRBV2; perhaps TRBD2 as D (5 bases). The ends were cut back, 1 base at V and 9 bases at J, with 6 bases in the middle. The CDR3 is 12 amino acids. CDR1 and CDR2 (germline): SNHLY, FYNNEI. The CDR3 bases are TGTGCCAGCAGTGAAGGAGGGCGGGAGCTGTTTTTT. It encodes CASSEGGRELFF.

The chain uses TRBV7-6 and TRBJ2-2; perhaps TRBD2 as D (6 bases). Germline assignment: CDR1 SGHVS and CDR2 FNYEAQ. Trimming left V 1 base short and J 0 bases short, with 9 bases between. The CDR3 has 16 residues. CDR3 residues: CASSLGGGANTGELFF. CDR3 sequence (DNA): TGTGCCAGCAGCTTAGGTGGAGGGGCGAACACCGGGGAGCTGTTTTTT.

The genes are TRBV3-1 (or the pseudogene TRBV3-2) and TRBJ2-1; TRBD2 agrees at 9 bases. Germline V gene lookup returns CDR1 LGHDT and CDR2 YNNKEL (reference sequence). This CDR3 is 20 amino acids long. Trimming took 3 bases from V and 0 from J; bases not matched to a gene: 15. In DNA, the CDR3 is TGTGCCAGCAGCCAGAGCCGGAGACTAGCGGATAAGAGCTCCTACAATGAGCAGTTCTTC. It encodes CASSQSRRLADKSSYNEQFF.

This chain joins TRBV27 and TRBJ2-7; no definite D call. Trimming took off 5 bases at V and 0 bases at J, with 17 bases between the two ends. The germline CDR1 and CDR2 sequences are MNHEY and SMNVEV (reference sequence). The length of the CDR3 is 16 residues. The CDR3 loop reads CASSPRWLSTSYEQYF. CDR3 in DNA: TGTGCCAGCAGTCCGCGGTGGCTCTCTACCTCCTACGAGCAGTACTTC.

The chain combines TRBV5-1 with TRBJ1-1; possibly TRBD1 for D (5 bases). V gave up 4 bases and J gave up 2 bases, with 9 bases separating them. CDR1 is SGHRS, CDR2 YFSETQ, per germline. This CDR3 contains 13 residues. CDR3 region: CASSLTDNTEAFF. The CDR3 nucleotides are TGCGCCAGCAGCCTGACAGACAACACTGAAGCTTTCTTT.

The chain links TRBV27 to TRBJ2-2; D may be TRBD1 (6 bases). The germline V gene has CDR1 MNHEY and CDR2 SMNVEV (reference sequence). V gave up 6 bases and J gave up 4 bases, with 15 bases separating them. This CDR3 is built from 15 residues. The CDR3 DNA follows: TGTGCCAGCAGGAGACAGGCGGCGGGCACCGGGGAGCTGTTTTTT. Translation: CASRRQAAGTGELFF.

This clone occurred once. As DNA, the CDR3 is TGTGCCAGCAGCAAAGAAGGGACTAGCCTCACCGGGGAGCTGTTTTTT. The encoded protein is CASSKEGTSLTGELFF. V and J are TRBV9 and TRBJ2-2; 9 bases map to TRBD2. V was pared by 4 bases and J by 4 bases, with 8 bases of the junction left unmatched. The CDR3 has 16 amino acids. Looked up from germline, CDR1 is SGDLS and CDR2 is YYNGEE.

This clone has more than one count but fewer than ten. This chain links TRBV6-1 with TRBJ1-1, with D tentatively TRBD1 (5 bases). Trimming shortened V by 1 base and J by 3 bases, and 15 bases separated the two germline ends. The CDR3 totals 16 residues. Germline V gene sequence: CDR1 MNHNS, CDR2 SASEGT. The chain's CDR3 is CASSEVGVGLHTEAFF. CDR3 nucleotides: TGTGCCAGCAGTGAAGTAGGGGTAGGGCTACACACTGAAGCTTTCTTT.

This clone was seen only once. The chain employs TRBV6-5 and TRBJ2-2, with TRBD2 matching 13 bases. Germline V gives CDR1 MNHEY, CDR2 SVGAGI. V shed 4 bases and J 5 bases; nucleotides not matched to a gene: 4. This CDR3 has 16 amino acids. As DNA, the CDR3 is TGTGCCAGCAGTTCCACGACTAGCGGGAGGACCGGGGAGCTGTTTTTT. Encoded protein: CASSSTTSGRTGELFF.

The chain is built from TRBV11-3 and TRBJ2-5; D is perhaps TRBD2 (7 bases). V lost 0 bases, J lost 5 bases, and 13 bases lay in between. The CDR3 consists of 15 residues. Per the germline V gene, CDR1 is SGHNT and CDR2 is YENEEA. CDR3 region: CASSLDGGAEETQYF. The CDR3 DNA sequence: TGTGCCAGCAGCTTAGATGGGGGGGCGGAGGAGACCCAGTACTTC.

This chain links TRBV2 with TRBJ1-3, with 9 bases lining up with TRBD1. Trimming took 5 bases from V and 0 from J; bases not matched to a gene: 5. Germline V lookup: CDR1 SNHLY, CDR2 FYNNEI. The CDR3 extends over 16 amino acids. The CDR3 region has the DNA TGTGCCAGCAGTAGGGACAGGGCCTTCTCTGGAAACACCATATATTTT. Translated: CASSRDRAFSGNTIYF.

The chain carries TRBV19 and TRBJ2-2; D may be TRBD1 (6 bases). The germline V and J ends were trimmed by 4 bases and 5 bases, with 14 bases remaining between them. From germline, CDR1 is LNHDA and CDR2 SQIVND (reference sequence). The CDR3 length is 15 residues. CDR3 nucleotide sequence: TGTGCCAGTAGTAGGGGGCCACTGAGTACCGGGGAGCTGTTTTTT. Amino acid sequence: CASSRGPLSTGELFF.

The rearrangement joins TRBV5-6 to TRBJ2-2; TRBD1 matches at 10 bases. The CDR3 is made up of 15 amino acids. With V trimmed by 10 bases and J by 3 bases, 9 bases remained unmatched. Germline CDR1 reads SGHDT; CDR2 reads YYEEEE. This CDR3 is CASYAGTGDTGELFF. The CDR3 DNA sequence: TGTGCCTCTTATGCCGGGACAGGGGACACCGGGGAGCTGTTTTTT.

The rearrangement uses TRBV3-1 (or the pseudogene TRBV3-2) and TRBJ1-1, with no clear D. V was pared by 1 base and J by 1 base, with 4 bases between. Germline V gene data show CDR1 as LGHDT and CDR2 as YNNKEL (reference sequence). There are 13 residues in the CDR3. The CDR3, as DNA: TGTGCCAGCAGCCAAGCATCGAACACTGAAGCTTTCTTT. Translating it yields CASSQASNTEAFF.